These T cell receptor beta chains were read from a single sample in a study of graft-versus-host responses after intestinal transplantation. These receptors' antigens are unknown. The assay was immunoSEQ multiplex PCR, and TCRdb's table has in-frame clones only and misses some. The table includes tens of thousands of clones, 90% to 95% detected once. Sequenced material: unstimulated CD4+ T cells sorted from spleen or lymph node cells, taken before transplant. These receptors were collected from a human donor who was the organ donor for an intestinal transplant. Both conserved end residues are part of each CDR3. The D gene is left open where the match is weak. Some rows mark clone size as missing; the rest say once, few, many or name a class of expanded clone.

once . TRBJ2-7 TRBV6-5 TGTGCCAGCAGTCGTACACAGGGAAGTCTCTACGAGCAGTACTTC CASSRTQGSLYEQYF
. TRBD2 TRBJ2-1 TRBV11-3 TGTGCCAGCAGCTTAGGCCCCAAGACTAGCGGGGGTCCAAATGAGCAGTTCTTC CASSLGPKTSGGPNEQFF
. . TRBJ1-1 TRBV18 TGTGCCAGCTCACCTGGGATGAACACTGAAGCTTTCTTT CASSPGMNTEAFF
. . TRBJ2-2 TRBV23-1 TGCGCCAGCAGTCAATCCTTGGGGTCGGGCGGGGAGCTGTTTTTT CASSQSLGSGGELFF
. TRBD2 TRBJ2-5 TRBV9 TGTGCCAGCAGCTTTAGCGGGGGGGCCCGGGAGACCCAGTACTTC CASSFSGGARETQYF
. . TRBJ2-1 TRBV7-3 TGTGCCAGCAGCTTCTCCGGGACCCCTTACAATGAGCAGTTCTTC CASSFSGTPYNEQFF
. TRBD1 TRBJ1-4 TRBV30 TGTGCCGGGACAGGGACAGAAAAACTGTTTTTT CAGTGTEKLFF
. . TRBJ2-7 TRBV7-2 TGTGCCAGCAGCTTAATCGGGACAAGTTACGAGCAGTACTTC CASSLIGTSYEQYF
. . TRBJ2-7 TRBV7-2 TGTGCCAGCAGCTTAGTCGGCGGCTCCTACGAGCAGTACTTC CASSLVGGSYEQYF
. . TRBJ2-3 TRBV7-9 TGTGCCAGCAGCTTAGGCCCGGGGGGCGCAGATACGCAGTATTTT CASSLGPGGADTQYF
. . TRBJ2-3 TRBV2 TGTGCCAGCAGTGAAGCCCCCCTCACGGGTACGCAGTATTTT CASSEAPLTGTQYF
. . TRBJ1-3 TRBV5-1 TGCGCCAGCAGCTTGTCCGGGACACCTAACTCTGGAAACACCATATATTTT CASSLSGTPNSGNTIYF
. TRBD1 TRBJ1-3 TRBV4-1 TGCGCCAGCAGCCAAGGGACAGGAGCCTCTGGAAACACCATATATTTT CASSQGTGASGNTIYF
. TRBD2 TRBJ2-3 TRBV6-5 TGTGCCAGCAGGCGGGGGACAGATACGCAGTATTTT CASRRGTDTQYF
. . TRBJ1-5 TRBV7-9 TGTGCCAGCAGCTTATCATCCTTCAATCAGCCCCAGCATTTT CASSLSSFNQPQHF
. . TRBJ1-1 TRBV5-4 TGTGCCAGCAGCTTGAACACTGAAGCTTTCTTT CASSLNTEAFF
. . TRBJ2-2 TRBV6-6 TGTGCCAGCAGGAACGGTATCAACACCGGGGAGCTGTTTTTT CASRNGINTGELFF
. . TRBJ2-7 TRBV9 TGTGCCAGCAGAAACAGGGATCCTTACGAGCAGTACTTC CASRNRDPYEQYF
. . TRBJ1-4 TRBV18 TGTGCCAGCTCACCCCAGGTGGGGGAAGAAAAACTGTTTTTT CASSPQVGEEKLFF
. . TRBJ1-5 TRBV6-1 TGTGCCAGCAGGGGCACCTGGAATCAGCCCCAGCATTTT CASRGTWNQPQHF
. . TRBJ2-7 TRBV5-8 TGTGCCAGCAGGCGGGAACGGAACCCTTTCTTTGGGCAGTACTTC CASRRERNPFFGQYF
once . TRBJ1-5 TRBV7-7 TGTGCTAGCAGCTTAGGACCAAATCAGCCCCAGCATTTT CASSLGPNQPQHF
. TRBD1 TRBJ2-5 TRBV15 TGTGCCACCAGCAGAGACAGGGGGCAAGAGACCCAGTACTTC CATSRDRGQETQYF
. . TRBJ1-4 TRBV2 TGTGCCACCATCAGGGAGTGGGGTGAAAAACTGTTTTTT CATIREWGEKLFF
. . TRBJ1-2 TRBV9 TGTGCCAGCAGCGTGAACCAGTCCCCTATTAACTATGGCTACACCTTC CASSVNQSPINYGYTF
. TRBD2 TRBJ2-7 TRBV25-1 TGTGCCAGCAGTGACCTTTCTAGCGGGGCCTACTACGAGCAGTACTTC CASSDLSSGAYYEQYF
once . TRBJ1-6 TRBV15 TGTGCCACCAGCAGAGGTTTGCCCAACTATAATTCACCCCTCCACTTT CATSRGLPNYNSPLHF
. . TRBJ2-5 TRBV29-1 TGCAGCGCTGGTCCCGGGGCGGGGCAAGAGACCCAGTACTTC CSAGPGAGQETQYF
. . TRBJ1-1 TRBV11-2 TGTGCCAGCAGTGAGATGAACACTGAAGCTTTCTTT CASSEMNTEAFF
. . TRBJ2-1 TRBV20-1 TGCAGTGCTAGCGGGTCGGGGCCCCAGTTCTTC CSASGSGPQFF